Listed below are T cell receptor beta chains from one sample, sequenced in a study of blood T cell repertoires in COVID-19. The table came from immunoSEQ multiplex PCR; TCRdb's copy has only in-frame clones and leaves some out. The sample gives 190,000 or so clones, just under 85% of which show up once; about 6.9% is in the top ten. The sample was peripheral blood. The source of these receptors is a human donor with acute or convalescent COVID-19. The donor label of this sample is uncertain. Each CDR3 is given with its conserved first and last residue. The D gene is left open where the match is weak. Size is omitted from some rows. Given values are once, few, many or a class for expanded clones.

CASSSPSKGAYNEQFF TGTGCCAGCAGCTCCCCCTCCAAGGGGGCCTACAATGAGCAGTTCTTC NA TRBV7-6 NA TRBJ2-1
CATSGGEGNQPQHF TGTGCCACCAGTGGAGGGGAGGGCAATCAGCCCCAGCATTTT NA TRBV24-1 NA TRBJ1-5
CSVLNTPYEQYF TGCAGCGTCCTCAATACACCCTACGAGCAGTACTTC NA TRBV29-1 NA TRBJ2-7
CASSYGQGLTDTQYF TGTGCCAGCAGTTACGGACAGGGCCTCACAGATACGCAGTATTTT TRBD1 TRBV27 once TRBJ2-3
CASKTGATYEQYF TGTGCCAGCAAGACAGGGGCTACCTACGAGCAGTACTTC TRBD1 TRBV27 NA TRBJ2-7
CASSTGTEAFF TGTGCCAGTTCCACGGGCACTGAAGCTTTCTTT NA TRBV19 NA TRBJ1-1
CASTQNSGLASDTQYF TGTGCCAGCACCCAGAACTCGGGACTAGCGTCAGATACGCAGTATTTT TRBD2 TRBV27 NA TRBJ2-3
CASRPTGASTDTQYF TGTGCCAGCAGGCCGACAGGAGCTAGCACAGATACGCAGTATTTT NA TRBV6-5 NA TRBJ2-3
CASSGDSIPSYNEQFF TGTGCCAGCAGCGGGGACTCGATTCCCTCCTACAATGAGCAGTTCTTC NA TRBV7-9 NA TRBJ2-1
CAISESDSGRRETQYF TGTGCCATCAGTGAGTCTGACAGCGGGAGACGAGAGACCCAGTACTTC TRBD2 TRBV10-3 NA TRBJ2-5
CASNRGIRGLDTQYF TGTGCCAGCAACAGGGGGATACGGGGCTTGGATACGCAGTATTTT TRBD1 TRBV2 once TRBJ2-3
CASSYRLYRDAEAFF TGTGCCAGCAGTTACCGCCTCTACAGGGACGCTGAAGCTTTCTTT NA TRBV6-5 NA TRBJ1-1
CASSHGGRYNEQFF TGTGCCAGCAGCCACGGCGGGAGGTACAATGAGCAGTTCTTC TRBD2 TRBV14 NA TRBJ2-1
CASSRQGTDTQYF TGTGCCAGCAGCCGACAGGGGACAGATACGCAGTATTTT TRBD1 TRBV11-3 NA TRBJ2-3
CASSFPGMNTEAFF TGTGCCAGCAGCTTCCCAGGGATGAACACTGAAGCTTTCTTT NA TRBV7-8 NA TRBJ1-1
CSEGDRGAVGYTF TGCAGCGAGGGGGACAGGGGTGCTGTCGGCTACACCTTC TRBD1 TRBV29-1 NA TRBJ1-2
CASSSALKDTQYF TGTGCCAGCTCATCCGCGCTGAAGGATACGCAGTATTTT NA TRBV18 NA TRBJ2-3
CASSYSAVLNSPLHF TGTGCCAGCAGTTACTCGGCAGTTCTGAATTCACCCCTCCACTTT NA TRBV6-5 NA TRBJ1-6
CASSLAQVETQYF TGTGCCAGCAGCTTAGCGCAGGTAGAGACCCAGTACTTC NA TRBV7-8 NA TRBJ2-5
CASSPWTGSHEQYF TGTGCCAGCAGCCCGTGGACAGGGTCCCACGAGCAGTACTTC TRBD1 TRBV7-9 few TRBJ2-7
CASSLVQGMETQYF TGTGCCAGCAGCTTGGTCCAGGGTATGGAGACCCAGTACTTC NA TRBV5-4 NA TRBJ2-5
CASSLSGTSGPTDTQYF TGTGCCAGCAGCTTATCCGGGACTAGCGGTCCCACAGATACGCAGTATTTT TRBD2 TRBV7-2 NA TRBJ2-3
CASNYDREQYF TGCGCCAGCAACTACGACAGGGAACAGTACTTC TRBD1 TRBV5-1 once TRBJ2-7
CASSQGQGHGYTF TGTGCCAGCAGCCAAGGACAGGGCCATGGCTACACCTTC TRBD1 TRBV3-1/TRBV3-2 NA TRBJ1-2
CASSGPTGAISYEQYF TGTGCCAGCAGTGGCCCCACAGGGGCAATCTCCTACGAGCAGTACTTC TRBD1 TRBV6-1 few TRBJ2-7
CASTSQQGRLSGYTF TGTGCCAGCACCTCGCAACAGGGGAGGTTAAGTGGCTACACCTTC TRBD1 TRBV27 NA TRBJ1-2
CASSLARAGGPRDTQYF TGCGCCAGCAGCTTGGCCCGAGCGGGAGGGCCGAGAGATACGCAGTATTTT TRBD2 TRBV5-1 NA TRBJ2-3
CASSLVLGRGGYTF TGTGCCAGCAGCTTGGTTCTGGGGCGGGGTGGCTACACCTTC NA TRBV5-4 NA TRBJ1-2
CASWGGGGFNYGYTF TGTGCCAGCTGGGGGGGCGGCGGATTCAACTATGGCTACACCTTC NA TRBV28 NA TRBJ1-2
CASSQGLGDSRSSPLHF TGTGCCAGCAGCCAGGGGTTAGGAGACAGTCGGAGCTCACCCCTCCACTTT NA TRBV3-1/TRBV3-2 NA TRBJ1-6
CASSQESRTGGSLYTQYF TGCGCCAGCAGCCAAGAGTCGAGGACAGGGGGCTCTCTATATACGCAGTATTTT TRBD1 TRBV4-1 NA TRBJ2-3
CASSQDVLSGSYNEQFF TGCGCCAGCAGCCAAGATGTACTATCCGGGTCCTACAATGAGCAGTTCTTC NA TRBV4-3 NA TRBJ2-1
CASSHQDRGGNQPQHF TGTGCCAGCTCACATCAAGACAGGGGAGGCAATCAGCCCCAGCATTTT TRBD1 TRBV18 NA TRBJ1-5
CASSVGQGYGELFF TGCGCCAGCAGCGTGGGACAGGGGTACGGGGAGCTGTTTTTT TRBD1 TRBV5-1 NA TRBJ2-2
CASTGQGSEKLFF TGTGCCAGTACCGGACAGGGGAGTGAAAAACTGTTTTTT TRBD1 TRBV19 NA TRBJ1-4
CASSSVDRGTYEQYF TGCGCCAGCAGCTCAGTTGACAGGGGGACCTACGAGCAGTACTTC TRBD1 TRBV5-1 NA TRBJ2-7
CAISGLADYEQYF TGTGCCATCAGTGGACTAGCGGACTACGAGCAGTACTTC TRBD2 TRBV10-3 NA TRBJ2-7
CASSLSPSTGELFF TGTGCCAGCAGTTTATCCCCGTCTACCGGGGAGCTGTTTTTT NA TRBV28 NA TRBJ2-2
CASSQGSGRLSYGYTF TGTGCCAGCAGCCAAGGGTCAGGGCGTCTCTCCTATGGCTACACCTTC NA TRBV14 NA TRBJ1-2
CASSRLLAGAGETQYF TGTGCCAGCAGCCGCCTACTAGCGGGGGCGGGAGAGACCCAGTACTTC TRBD2 TRBV11-2 NA TRBJ2-5
CASSVLDSPVRSYNEQFF TGTGCCAGCAGCGTCCTAGACAGCCCTGTTCGATCCTACAATGAGCAGTTCTTC NA TRBV9 few TRBJ2-1
CASSLQAGVIDTQYF TGTGCCAGCAGCTTGCAAGCGGGAGTGATAGATACGCAGTATTTT TRBD2 TRBV5-5 NA TRBJ2-3
CASSPSGRDSYEQYF TGTGCCAGCTCACCTAGCGGGAGGGACTCCTACGAGCAGTACTTC TRBD2 TRBV18 NA TRBJ2-7
CASSTPSGRASVNEQFF TGTGCCAGCAGTACCCCTAGCGGGAGGGCCAGTGTCAATGAGCAGTTCTTC TRBD2 TRBV28 NA TRBJ2-1
CASRRDRTSAAFF TGCGCCAGCAGAAGGGACAGAACCTCTGCAGCTTTCTTT TRBD1 TRBV10-1 NA TRBJ1-1
CASSRASGRTDTQYF TGTGCCAGTAGTAGGGCTAGCGGGAGAACAGATACGCAGTATTTT TRBD2 TRBV19 NA TRBJ2-3